Presented here are 28 T cell receptor beta chains from one specimen sequenced in a study of blood T cell repertoires in COVID-19. Profiled with immunoSEQ multiplex PCR; TCRdb holds only in-frame clones, not every one. This repertoire shows some 230,000 clones, roughly 89% found once; its top ten account for over 2%. Sequences were obtained from peripheral blood. These receptors originate from a man aged 30 to 39 who had recovered from COVID-19.

The chain carries TRBV9 and TRBJ2-5, with TRBD2 matching 8 bases. Per the germline V gene, CDR1 is SGDLS and CDR2 is YYNGEE. This CDR3 is built from 16 residues. Trimming took 0 bases from V and 5 from J; bases not matched to a gene: 9. CDR3: CASSVGSGGGGETQYF. The CDR3 DNA follows: TGTGCCAGCAGCGTAGGGTCGGGGGGGGGCGGGGAGACCCAGTACTTC.

The rearrangement links TRBV29-1 to TRBJ1-1; weak D call: TRBD1 (6 bases). V dropped 4 bases and J dropped 3 bases, with 9 bases sitting between them. The CDR3 runs 12 residues. In germline, CDR1 is SQVTM, CDR2 ANQGSEA. In nucleotides, the CDR3 is TGCAGCGTTGCCAGGGGTGACACTGAAGCTTTCTTT. Translation gives CSVARGDTEAFF.

The rearrangement joins TRBV19 to TRBJ2-7, with 7 bases fitting TRBD1. J gave up 5 bases and V 5 bases, and 9 bases lay outside the gene matches. The CDR3 consists of 14 residues. Germline CDR1 reads LNHDA; CDR2 reads SQIVND (reference sequence). CDR3 nucleotide sequence: TGTGCCAGTAGTGTGAACCGACAGGGCCACGAGCAGTACTTC. Amino acids: CASSVNRQGHEQYF. The full variable domain, in which reference TRBV19 and TRBJ2-7 provide the parts outside the CDR3, is DGGITQSPKYLFRKEGQNVTLSCEQNLNHDAMYWYRQDPGQGLRLIYYSQIVNDFQKGDIAEGYSVSREKKESFPLTVTSAQKNPTAFYLCASSVNRQGHEQYFGPGTRLTVT.

The chain links TRBV11-2 to TRBJ1-2; 9 nucleotides line up with TRBD1. The CDR3 contains 16 residues. The junction had 7 bases not matched to a gene; V was cut back by 0 bases and J by 5 bases. CDR1 is SGHAT and CDR2 is FQNNGV in the germline V gene. The CDR3 reads CASSLDRTGAAYGYTF. CDR3 in DNA: TGTGCCAGCAGCTTAGATCGGACAGGGGCGGCTTATGGCTACACCTTC.

This clone came up a few times. The chain is built from TRBV6-5 and TRBJ2-2; 9 bases map to TRBD1. The junction had 5 bases not matched to a gene; V was cut back by 7 bases and J by 5 bases. The CDR3 is 14 amino acids. Germline values: CDR1 MNHEY, CDR2 SVGAGI. Here the CDR3 reads CASITTGGTGELFF. The DNA for the CDR3 is TGTGCCAGCATTACGACAGGGGGTACCGGGGAGCTGTTTTTT.

This chain joins TRBV2 and TRBJ1-2; no reliable D call. Trimming took off 9 bases at V and 10 bases at J, with 21 bases between the two ends. There are 13 residues in the CDR3. CDR1 is SNHLY and CDR2 is FYNNEI in the germline V gene. CDR3 residues: CAREARRSVDYTF. The CDR3 DNA is TGTGCCAGGGAGGCAAGACGATCGGTAGACTACACCTTC.

V and J are TRBV19 and TRBJ1-2, with 7 bases lining up with TRBD1. The V gene's germline CDR1 is LNHDA and CDR2 SQIVND (reference sequence). The CDR3 sequence is 13 residues long. V lost 5 bases and J lost 8; bases outside the gene matches: 8. As DNA, the CDR3 is TGTGCCAGTAGTGCCACGACAGGGCGCGGCTACACCTTC. Translated, it gives CASSATTGRGYTF.

This chain connects TRBV5-1 to TRBJ1-6; a weak D match, TRBD1 (5 bases). The V gene's germline CDR1 is SGHRS and CDR2 YFSETQ. V lost 4 bases to trimming and J lost 9 bases, with 20 bases between them. The CDR3 length is 16 residues. CDR3 nucleotide sequence: TGCGCCAGCAGCCCACTTGGGGGGGTTCTCGGTTCACCCCTCCACTTT. Residues: CASSPLGGVLGSPLHF.

The chain combines TRBV6-5 with TRBJ2-2; D might be TRBD1 (6 bases). Trimming pared 2 bases from V and 6 bases from J, leaving 10 bases between. Germline CDR1 reads MNHEY; CDR2 reads SVGAGI. CDR3 length: 14 residues. The CDR3 spells CASSYPDRPGELFF. The CDR3 DNA sequence: TGTGCCAGCAGTTACCCGGACAGACCCGGGGAGCTGTTTTTT.

The gene calls are TRBV2 and TRBJ2-1; D unclear. This CDR3 has 14 amino acids. The germline gives CDR1 SNHLY, CDR2 FYNNEI. V gave up 3 bases and J gave up 3 bases, with 9 bases separating them. The CDR3 here is CASSEWLDYNEQFF. The CDR3 nucleotides are TGTGCCAGCAGTGAGTGGCTAGACTACAATGAGCAGTTCTTC.

V gene TRBV5-8 combines with J gene TRBJ1-6; TRBD1 matches 9 bases. In germline, CDR1 is SGHTS, CDR2 YDEGEE. V shed 4 bases and J 9 bases; nucleotides not matched to a gene: 5. This CDR3 region has 14 residues. CDR3 in amino acids: CASSAGTGSSPLHF. The CDR3 coding sequence is TGTGCCAGCAGCGCCGGGACAGGGAGTTCACCCCTCCACTTT. The full variable domain, its missing parts supplied by reference TRBV5-8 and TRBJ1-6, is EAGVTQSPTHLIKTRGQQATLRCSPISGHTSVYWYQQALGLGLQFLLWYDEGEERNRGNFPPRFSGRQFPNYSSELNVNALELEDSALYLCASSAGTGSSPLHFGNGTRLTVT.

This chain links TRBV19 with TRBJ2-7; 7 bases map to TRBD2. The CDR3 extends over 16 amino acids. Germline V gives CDR1 LNHDA, CDR2 SQIVND (reference sequence). With 5 bases clipped from V and 1 base from J, the junction kept 11 bases outside the gene matches. The CDR3: CASSFSASGGSYEQYF. CDR3 nucleotide sequence: TGTGCCAGTAGTTTTTCCGCGTCGGGGGGATCCTACGAGCAGTACTTC.

V and J are TRBV5-4 and TRBJ2-4; D is possibly TRBD2 (7 bases). Trimming removed 4 bases from V and 6 bases from J, with 23 bases in between. This CDR3 region has 17 residues. Germline values: CDR1 SGHNT, CDR2 YYREEE (reference sequence). The CDR3, as DNA: TGTGCCAGCAGCCTCCAGAAGGGGGGGCGGGCCCCAAACATTCAGTACTTC. It specifies CASSLQKGGRAPNIQYF.

This clone turned up a few times. The rearrangement joins TRBV4-3 to TRBJ2-7; 11 bases agree with TRBD2. The CDR3 has 15 residues. Germline V gene lookup returns CDR1 LGHNA and CDR2 YSLEER. V was clipped by 1 base and J by 3 bases; unmatched bases: 2. CDR3 loop: CASSQGLAGLYEQYF. CDR3 bases: TGCGCCAGCAGCCAAGGACTAGCGGGGCTCTACGAGCAGTACTTC.

V and J are TRBV2 and TRBJ2-5; D not certain. In germline, CDR1 is SNHLY, CDR2 FYNNEI. Deletions cut 7 bases from V and 5 bases from J, with 5 bases between. The CDR3 runs to 10 residues. The chain's CDR3 is CASISETQYF. CDR3 DNA: TGTGCCAGCATTTCTGAGACCCAGTACTTC. The variable domain in full, with the rest retrieved from reference TRBV2 and TRBJ2-5, is EPEVTQTPSHQVTQMGQEVILRCVPISNHLYFYWYRQILGQKVEFLVSFYNNEISEKSEIFDDQFSVERPDGSNFTLKIRSTKLEDSAMYFCASISETQYFGPGTRLLVL.

This rearrangement joins TRBV7-6 to TRBJ2-7, with 10 bases matching TRBD2. With V trimmed by 5 bases and J by 1 base, 8 bases remained unmatched. Germline values: CDR1 SGHVS, CDR2 FNYEAQ. This CDR3 spans 16 amino acids. The CDR3 loop is CASSPWTSGLSYEQYF. In DNA form, the CDR3 reads TGTGCCAGCAGCCCGTGGACTAGCGGTCTGTCCTACGAGCAGTACTTC.

The chain employs TRBV11-2 and TRBJ2-1, with 10 bases fitting TRBD2. The V gene end was trimmed by 9 bases and the J gene end by 4 bases; junction bases not matched to a gene: 9. The germline V gene has CDR1 SGHAT and CDR2 FQNNGV. This CDR3 has 15 amino acids. CDR3 region: CASTRLAGEYNEQFF. The CDR3 DNA follows: TGTGCCAGTACCCGTCTAGCGGGGGAGTACAATGAGCAGTTCTTC.

The V gene is TRBV9, the J gene TRBJ2-7, with 7 bases aligning to TRBD1. The CDR3 extends over 14 amino acids. CDR1 is SGDLS, CDR2 YYNGEE, per germline. Trimming took 4 bases from V and 2 from J; bases not matched to a gene: 6. CDR3 in DNA: TGTGCCAGCAGCTTTAAGACAGGGCCCTACGAGCAGTACTTC. Protein: CASSFKTGPYEQYF.

This clone has a single count. CDR3 loop: CASRGEGGSPLHF. The CDR3 DNA sequence: TGTGCCAGCAGGGGGGAGGGGGGTTCACCCCTCCACTTT. The chain carries TRBV2 and TRBJ1-6; possible D gene TRBD1, 6 bases. Germline lookup yields CDR1 SNHLY and CDR2 FYNNEI. Trimming pared 6 bases from V and 9 bases from J, leaving 12 bases between. The CDR3 spans 13 residues.

This chain links TRBV7-9 with TRBJ1-1, with D tentatively TRBD1 (5 bases). Germline CDR1 is SEHNR and CDR2 is FQNEAQ (reference sequence). The CDR3 contains 13 residues. V lost 5 bases and J 2 bases, leaving 9 bases between the germline ends. CDR3: CASSQDRNTEAFF. The CDR3 region has the DNA TGTGCCAGCAGCCAAGACAGAAACACTGAAGCTTTCTTT. Complete variable domain (other parts from reference TRBV7-9 and TRBJ1-1): DTGVSQNPRHKITKRGQNVTFRCDPISEHNRLYWYRQTLGQGPEFLTYFQNEAQLEKSRLLSDRFSAERPKGSFSTLEIQRTEQGDSAMYLCASSQDRNTEAFFGQGTRLTVV.

The chain couples TRBV6-1 to TRBJ2-3, with D perhaps TRBD2 (6 bases). The V gene's germline CDR1 is MNHNS and CDR2 SASEGT. This CDR3 is 15 amino acids long. Trimming left V 2 bases short and J 1 base short, with 10 bases between. CDR3 bases: TGTGCCAGCAGTGAATCGTCGGGGGGCACAGATACGCAGTATTTT. Amino acid sequence: CASSESSGGTDTQYF.

The V and J genes are TRBV7-9 and TRBJ1-1; 8 nucleotides line up with TRBD1. The CDR3 contains 16 residues. Per germline, CDR1 SEHNR and CDR2 FQNEAQ (reference sequence). The J segment lost 1 base and the V segment lost 3 bases, leaving 7 bases of the junction unmatched. The CDR3 DNA follows: TGTGCCAGCAGCTTCCAAAGGACAGGGAAGAACACTGAAGCTTTCTTT. This codes for CASSFQRTGKNTEAFF.

This chain connects TRBV7-2 to TRBJ2-3; D may be TRBD1 (5 bases). Looked up from germline, CDR1 is SGHTA and CDR2 is FQGNSA. V dropped 4 bases and J dropped 6 bases, with 11 bases sitting between them. This CDR3 is built from 13 residues. The CDR3 reads CASSSQGVDTQYF. The CDR3 DNA sequence: TGTGCCAGCAGCTCGCAGGGTGTCGATACGCAGTATTTT.

CDR3 DNA sequence: TGTGCCAGCAGTTACGGTTTCGGGACAGGGAAAGAGGACTACACCTTC. Its protein is CASSYGFGTGKEDYTF. The rearrangement uses TRBV6-5 and TRBJ1-2, with 9 bases identical to TRBD1. Germline V gene sequence: CDR1 MNHEY, CDR2 SVGAGI. J gave up 10 bases and V 2 bases, and 14 bases lay outside the gene matches. The CDR3 consists of 16 residues.

The chain has TRBV18 and TRBJ2-7; 8 bases agree with TRBD2. CDR1 and CDR2 (germline): KGHSH, LQKENI. The CDR3 sequence is 15 residues long. Unmatched junction bases numbered 9, after V lost 4 bases and J lost 4 bases. The CDR3: CASSLGTSEQYEQYF. The CDR3 nucleotides read TGTGCCAGCTCACTTGGGACTAGTGAACAGTACGAGCAGTACTTC.

The chain is built from TRBV5-1 and TRBJ2-5, with TRBD2 as a possible D gene (5 bases). This CDR3 contains 14 residues. Trimming cost V 1 base and J 5 bases, with 12 bases left between them. Germline CDR1 is SGHRS and CDR2 is YFSETQ. The CDR3 here is CASSLSPGGETQYF. The CDR3 DNA is TGCGCCAGCAGCTTGTCGCCGGGCGGGGAGACCCAGTACTTC.

The chain combines TRBV29-1 with TRBJ1-1; D is perhaps TRBD1 (6 bases). The CDR3 contains 13 residues. Germline CDR1 and CDR2: SQVTM and ANQGSEA. Trimming pared 4 bases from V and 6 bases from J, leaving 15 bases between. The CDR3 DNA sequence: TGCAGCGTTGTGGGGACATGGGCGGCTGAAGCTTTCTTT. This encodes CSVVGTWAAEAFF.

The CDR3 spells CASSLTGSSNYGYTF. Here the CDR3 DNA reads TGCGCCAGCAGCCTAACAGGAAGTTCTAACTATGGCTACACCTTC. The chain has TRBV5-1 and TRBJ1-2, with D tentatively TRBD1 (5 bases). The germline gives CDR1 SGHRS, CDR2 YFSETQ. Trimming took 4 bases from V and 0 from J, leaving 13 bases between them. The CDR3 is 15 amino acids.